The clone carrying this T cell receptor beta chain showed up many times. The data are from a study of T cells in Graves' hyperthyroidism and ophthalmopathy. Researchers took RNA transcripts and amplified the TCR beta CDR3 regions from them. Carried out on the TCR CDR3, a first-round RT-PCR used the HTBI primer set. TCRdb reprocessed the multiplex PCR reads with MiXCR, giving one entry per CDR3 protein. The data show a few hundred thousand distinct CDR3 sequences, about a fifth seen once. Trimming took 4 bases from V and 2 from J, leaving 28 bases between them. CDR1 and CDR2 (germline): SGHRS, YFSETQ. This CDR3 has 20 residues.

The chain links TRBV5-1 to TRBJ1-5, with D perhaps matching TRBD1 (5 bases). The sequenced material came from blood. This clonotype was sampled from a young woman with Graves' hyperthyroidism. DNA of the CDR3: TGCGCCAGCAGCCGCCCTACGAGGGGAGGATTTTATAGGGGCAATCAGCCCCAGCATTTT. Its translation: CASSRPTRGGFYRGNQPQHF.